A selection of T cell receptor beta chains follows, all from one sample in a study of Ad26.COV2.S vaccination and SARS-CoV-2 variants. Repertoires were generated with immunoSEQ multiplex PCR, while TCRdb's copy carries only in-frame clones and drops some. Seen here are over 100,000 clones, around 80% observed once, and the top ten hold around 16%. The specimen comprised peripheral blood, sampled after recovery from COVID-19. The receptor source for this set is a human donor who had recovered from COVID-19. Both conserved end residues are part of each CDR3. Fields, in order: D gene, clone size, V gene, J gene, CDR3 protein, CDR3 DNA. The D gene is left open where the match is weak. Size is omitted from some rows. Given values are once, few, many or a class for expanded clones.

>TRBD1|-|TRBV11-3|TRBJ2-3
CASSSGTGTTDTQYF
TGTGCCAGCAGCTCCGGGACAGGCACCACAGATACGCAGTATTTT
>-|-|TRBV5-5|TRBJ2-1
CASSLFGEQFF
TGTGCCAGCAGCTTATTTGGGGAGCAGTTCTTC
>-|-|TRBV2|TRBJ2-2
CASTGGANTGELFF
TGTGCCAGCACGGGGGGCGCGAACACCGGGGAGCTGTTTTTT
>-|-|TRBV5-1|TRBJ1-2
CASSSSTNSNYGYTF
TGCGCCAGCAGCTCCTCTACTAACAGCAACTATGGCTACACCTTC
>-|-|TRBV29-1|TRBJ2-7
CSVEGGQYEQYF
TGCAGCGTTGAAGGAGGACAGTACGAGCAGTACTTC
>-|-|TRBV10-3|TRBJ2-7
CAISDWTGSYEQYF
TGTGCCATCAGTGATTGGACTGGCTCCTACGAGCAGTACTTC
>TRBD2|-|TRBV7-2|TRBJ2-1
CASSQGLAGHNEQFF
TGTGCCAGCAGCCAGGGCTTAGCGGGACACAATGAGCAGTTCTTC
>-|few|TRBV9|TRBJ2-3
CASSVASSSTDTQYF
TGTGCCAGCAGCGTAGCTTCTTCTAGCACAGATACGCAGTATTTT
>-|-|TRBV4-1|TRBJ1-5
CASSQAMSQPQHF
TGCGCCAGCAGCCAAGCGATGTCTCAGCCCCAGCATTTT
>TRBD1|-|TRBV7-9|TRBJ2-3
CASSSRGQGAVTDTQYF
TGTGCCAGCAGCTCAAGGGGACAGGGGGCCGTCACAGATACGCAGTATTTT
>-|-|TRBV2|TRBJ2-5
CASVGVVKTQYF
TGTGCCAGTGTAGGGGTAGTGAAGACCCAGTACTTC
>TRBD1|few|TRBV6-2/TRBV6-3|TRBJ1-3
CASSANRGLGNTIYF
TGTGCCAGCAGCGCTAACAGGGGACTGGGAAACACCATATATTTT
>-|-|TRBV2|TRBJ2-1
CASRRQNSYNEQFF
TGTGCCAGCAGGAGACAGAATTCCTACAATGAGCAGTTCTTC
>TRBD1|few|TRBV6-5|TRBJ1-2
CASRTRDREGYGYTF
TGTGCCAGCAGAACCCGGGACAGGGAGGGTTATGGCTACACCTTC
>-|-|TRBV5-1|TRBJ2-5
CASSLEGLTGGRETQYF
TGCGCCAGCAGCTTGGAGGGGTTAACAGGAGGTAGGGAGACCCAGTACTTC
>-|-|TRBV7-3|TRBJ2-5
CASSLNRETQYF
TGTGCCAGCAGCTTAAATAGAGAGACCCAGTACTTC
>-|-|TRBV9|TRBJ1-2
CASSRGGNTGYTF
TGTGCCAGCAGCAGGGGGGGGAACACTGGCTACACCTTC
>-|-|TRBV12-3/TRBV12-4|TRBJ1-2
CASSLGRSYGYTF
TGTGCCAGCAGTTTGGGGCGATCCTATGGCTACACCTTC
>-|-|TRBV10-3|TRBJ1-4
CAISESHGVGEKLFF
TGTGCCATCAGTGAGTCACACGGGGTTGGTGAAAAACTGTTTTTT
>-|-|TRBV4-2|TRBJ2-7
CASSLLKGVSYEQYF
TGTGCCAGCAGCCTTTTGAAAGGAGTTTCCTACGAGCAGTACTTC
>TRBD1|-|TRBV2|TRBJ2-2
CASRDRGLAGELFF
TGTGCCAGCCGCGACAGGGGGCTCGCCGGGGAGCTGTTTTTT
>TRBD1|-|TRBV28|TRBJ1-2
CALGPGQGVLKGYTF
TGTGCCCTCGGCCCGGGTCAGGGGGTTTTGAAAGGCTACACCTTC
>-|-|TRBV4-1|TRBJ2-7
CASSLQGSSYEQYF
TGCGCCAGCAGCCTACAGGGAAGCTCCTACGAGCAGTACTTC
>-|-|TRBV2|TRBJ1-3
CASRPRGGISGNTIYF
TGTGCCAGCCGTCCAAGAGGAGGCATCTCTGGAAACACCATATATTTT
>-|-|TRBV29-1|TRBJ2-5
CSVERQETQYF
TGCAGCGTTGAACGGCAAGAGACCCAGTACTTC
>TRBD2|-|TRBV28|TRBJ2-2
CASSLPSGGAGELFF
TGTGCCAGCTCCTTGCCAAGCGGGGGGGCGGGGGAGCTGTTTTTT
>TRBD1|-|TRBV28|TRBJ1-1
CASSFNRGRSTEAFF
TGTGCCAGCAGTTTTAACAGGGGCCGGAGCACTGAAGCTTTCTTT
>-|-|TRBV28|TRBJ1-1
CASSFRLTEAFF
TGTGCCAGCAGTTTCCGTCTTACTGAAGCTTTCTTT
>TRBD1|-|TRBV18|TRBJ1-3
CASSPTPSGQLGSGNTIYF
TGTGCCAGCTCACCCACGCCTTCGGGACAGCTAGGCTCTGGAAACACCATATATTTT
>TRBD2|-|TRBV5-1|TRBJ2-7
CASRSGGAPNYEQYF
TGCGCCAGCAGATCGGGAGGGGCCCCAAATTACGAGCAGTACTTC
>TRBD1|few|TRBV5-1|TRBJ1-1
CASSYSPQGAVVDTEAFF
TGCGCCAGCAGTTACAGTCCACAGGGGGCAGTGGTGGACACTGAAGCTTTCTTT
>-|-|TRBV11-2|TRBJ1-1
CASSLTPEAAFF
TGTGCCAGCAGCTTAACCCCCGAGGCAGCTTTCTTT
>TRBD2|-|TRBV2|TRBJ2-5
CASRTSGGRETQYF
TGTGCCAGTAGGACTAGCGGGGGGCGGGAGACCCAGTACTTC
>-|-|TRBV7-2|TRBJ1-2
CASSSPASYGYTF
TGTGCCAGCAGCTCCCCTGCCTCTTATGGCTACACCTTC
>TRBD1|-|TRBV28|TRBJ2-4
CASSQDRGLAKNIQYF
TGTGCCAGCAGCCAGGACAGGGGGCTAGCCAAAAACATTCAGTACTTC
>-|few|TRBV4-2|TRBJ2-5
CASSRTQQETQYF
TGTGCCAGCAGCCGAACTCAGCAAGAGACCCAGTACTTC
>TRBD2|-|TRBV6-4|TRBJ2-5
CASSDSRGLRGGLETQYF
TGTGCCAGCAGTGACTCCCGGGGGTTGCGGGGGGGTTTGGAGACCCAGTACTTC
>-|-|TRBV6-5|TRBJ1-5
CASKAGSRGNQPQHF
TGTGCCAGCAAAGCAGGATCGAGAGGCAATCAGCCCCAGCATTTT
>-|few|TRBV19|TRBJ2-5
CASSIGELALQETQYF
TGTGCCAGTAGTATAGGGGAACTAGCACTCCAAGAGACCCAGTACTTC
>-|once|TRBV6-1|TRBJ1-5
CASSEGGKNQPQHF
TGTGCCAGCAGTGAAGGAGGGAAGAATCAGCCCCAGCATTTT
>-|-|TRBV3-1/TRBV3-2|TRBJ2-5
CASSQGAGRETQYF
TGTGCCAGCAGCCAAGGAGCGGGTCGGGAGACCCAGTACTTC
>-|-|TRBV5-1|TRBJ2-5
CASSSSRDTTETQYF
TGCGCCAGCAGCTCGTCCCGGGACACAACGGAGACCCAGTACTTC
>TRBD1|-|TRBV6-2/TRBV6-3|TRBJ2-7
CASSYETGLFHEQYF
TGTGCCAGCAGTTACGAGACAGGGTTGTTCCACGAGCAGTACTTC
>-|-|TRBV4-1|TRBJ2-1
CASYGTEQFF
TGCGCCAGCTATGGGACAGAGCAGTTCTTC